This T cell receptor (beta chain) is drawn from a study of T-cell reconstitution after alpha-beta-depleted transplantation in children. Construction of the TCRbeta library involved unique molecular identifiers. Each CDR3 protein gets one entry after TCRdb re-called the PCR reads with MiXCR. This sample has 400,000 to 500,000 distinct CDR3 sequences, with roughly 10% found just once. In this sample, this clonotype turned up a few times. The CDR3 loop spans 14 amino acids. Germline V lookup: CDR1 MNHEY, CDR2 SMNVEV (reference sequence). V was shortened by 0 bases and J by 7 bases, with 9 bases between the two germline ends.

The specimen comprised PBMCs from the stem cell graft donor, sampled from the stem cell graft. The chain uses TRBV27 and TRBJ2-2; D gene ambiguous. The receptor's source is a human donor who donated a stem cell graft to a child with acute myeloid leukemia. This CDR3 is CASSLSLGLGELFF. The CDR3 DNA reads TGTGCCAGCAGTTTATCATTGGGTCTCGGGGAGCTGTTTTTT.